The 26 T cell receptor beta chains reported below all come from one sample, sequenced in a study of cytotoxic CD8 clonotypes in ibrutinib-treated CLL. Sequencing was performed with immunoSEQ multiplex PCR; in TCRdb, only in-frame clones are kept and a portion is missing. The profile shows fewer than 50,000 clones, over 60% of them singletons. This specimen consisted of PBMCs, obtained after 24 months of ibrutinib treatment. These receptors all come from a human donor with chronic lymphocytic leukemia.

V gene TRBV28 combines with J gene TRBJ2-7; perhaps TRBD1 as D (5 bases). V was trimmed by 1 base and J by 3 bases, leaving 10 bases between them. In germline, CDR1 is MDHEN, CDR2 SYDVKM. The CDR3 runs to 14 residues. This CDR3 reads CASSLFQGLYEQYF. The CDR3 DNA reads TGTGCCAGCAGTTTATTTCAGGGTCTCTACGAGCAGTACTTC.

The chain combines TRBV28 with TRBJ1-5; D is possibly TRBD1 (5 bases). Trimming took 1 base from V and 6 from J, leaving 10 bases between them. Germline lookup yields CDR1 MDHEN and CDR2 SYDVKM. The length of the CDR3 is 14 residues. The CDR3 loop is CASSLFGGGQPQHF. CDR3 coding DNA: TGTGCCAGCAGTTTATTCGGGGGGGGTCAGCCCCAGCATTTT.

This clone was counted a few times. The chain employs TRBV28 and TRBJ2-1; 9 bases map to TRBD1. Germline CDR1 is MDHEN and CDR2 is SYDVKM. CDR3 size: 16 residues. After removal of 6 bases from V and 1 base from J, the junction contained 7 bases not matched to a gene. CDR3 DNA sequence: TGTGCCAGCAGGGAACCCGGGACAGGGTCCTACAATGAGCAGTTCTTC. Translating gives CASREPGTGSYNEQFF.

The V call is TRBV29-1, the J call TRBJ1-1, with D hard to call. The CDR3 spans 10 residues. V was pared by 7 bases and J by 11 bases, with 14 bases between. The V gene's germline CDR1 is SQVTM and CDR2 ANQGSEA. The CDR3 here is CSAPSWRAFF. CDR3 bases: TGCAGCGCCCCGTCTTGGCGGGCTTTCTTT. Supplemented by reference TRBV29-1 and TRBJ1-1, the full variable domain reads SAVISQKPSRDICQRGTSLTIQCQVDSQVTMMFWYRQQPGQSLTLIATANQGSEATYESGFVIDKFPISRPNLTFSTLTVSNMSPEDSSIYLCSAPSWRAFFGQGTRLTVV.

This rearrangement joins TRBV18 to TRBJ1-1; D remains ambiguous. The CDR3 sequence is 14 residues long. The germline CDR1 and CDR2 sequences are KGHSH and LQKENI. Trimming removed 2 bases at V and 1 base at J, with 8 bases between. The CDR3 DNA reads TGTGCCAGCTCACCAGTATCAGAGAACACTGAAGCTTTCTTT. Encoded protein: CASSPVSENTEAFF.

The chain combines TRBV5-1 with TRBJ2-2; D possibly corresponds to TRBD2 (5 bases). The CDR3 is 13 amino acids. V shed 7 bases and J shed 6 bases, with 13 bases lying between them. Looked up from germline, CDR1 is SGHRS and CDR2 is YFSETQ. CDR3 sequence reads: CASGLLGSGELFF. CDR3 DNA sequence: TGCGCCAGCGGGTTACTAGGATCCGGGGAGCTGTTTTTT.

The CDR3 nucleotides read TGTGCCACCTTCTACCCCACTAGGCCGGATACGCAGTATTTT. Its protein is CATFYPTRPDTQYF. The chain combines TRBV6-1 with TRBJ2-3, with a weak D call TRBD2 (5 bases). Germline V CDR1 and CDR2: MNHNS, SASEGT. The CDR3 loop spans 14 amino acids. V lost 10 bases, J lost 6 bases, and 20 bases lay in between.

In its sample, this clone was seen a few times. The same CDR3 is also encoded by other DNA sequences in this sample. The V and J genes are TRBV5-1 and TRBJ2-2; no reliable D call. The CDR3 covers 13 residues. Germline CDR1 SGHRS, CDR2 YFSETQ. With 0 bases removed from V and 4 bases from J, the gap between germline ends came to 4 bases. CDR3 residues: CASSLDGTGELFF. Written as DNA, the CDR3 is TGCGCCAGCAGCTTGGATGGCACCGGGGAGCTGTTTTTT.

The chain uses TRBV5-1 and TRBJ1-3; possibly TRBD1 for D (5 bases). The CDR3 loop spans 13 amino acids. The V end lost 7 bases, the J end lost 8 bases, and 16 bases lay between the germline ends. Germline V gene sequence: CDR1 SGHRS, CDR2 YFSETQ. CDR3 nucleotide sequence: TGCGCCAGCGGACCGTACGACAGCGACACCATATATTTT. This encodes CASGPYDSDTIYF.

The chain has TRBV6-5 and TRBJ1-5; perhaps TRBD1 as D (5 bases). Germline CDR1 is MNHEY and CDR2 is SVGAGI. Trimming cost V 9 bases and J 5 bases, with 17 bases left between them. CDR3 length: 14 residues. This CDR3 reads CASARGGGDQPQHF. In nucleotides, the CDR3 is TGTGCCAGTGCGCGGGGGGGAGGAGATCAGCCCCAGCATTTT.

This rearrangement joins TRBV27 to TRBJ2-7, with 9 positions matching TRBD2. This CDR3 contains 14 residues. Germline CDR1 reads MNHEY; CDR2 reads SMNVEV (reference sequence). J gave up 4 bases and V 6 bases, and 7 bases lay outside the gene matches. CDR3 in DNA: TGTGCCAGCAGCCGGACTAGCGAGAGATACGAGCAGTACTTC. As protein: CASSRTSERYEQYF.

The gene calls are TRBV2 and TRBJ2-5; tentatively, D is TRBD1 (6 bases). The CDR3 is 18 amino acids. Germline V gene lookup returns CDR1 SNHLY and CDR2 FYNNEI. The V and J ends lost 3 bases and 5 bases respectively, with 25 bases between them. The DNA for the CDR3 is TGTGCCAGCAGTGAGTCCCGGGACAAACGGAAGGTTTTGGAGACCCAGTACTTC. Its protein product is CASSESRDKRKVLETQYF.

The CDR3 protein is CASSWTRDTQYF. The CDR3 DNA is TGCGCCAGCAGTTGGACTAGAGATACGCAGTATTTT. The V gene is TRBV10-2, the J gene TRBJ2-3, with 7 bases matching TRBD2. This CDR3 has 12 residues. With V trimmed by 5 bases and J by 5 bases, 1 base remained unmatched. Per germline, CDR1 WSHSY and CDR2 SAAADI.

This clone has only a few counts. The J gene is TRBJ1-2, the V gene TRBV7-3, with D possibly matching TRBD1 (6 bases). The CDR3 covers 13 residues. Trimming cost V 6 bases and J 3 bases, with 11 bases left between them. Germline CDR1 SGHTA, CDR2 FQGTGA. CDR3 coding DNA: TGTGCCAGCAGTCCTCGGACAGACTATGGCTACACCTTC. Protein product: CASSPRTDYGYTF. Using reference TRBV7-3 and TRBJ1-2 for the parts outside the CDR3, the full variable domain is GAGVSQTPSNKVTEKGKYVELRCDPISGHTALYWYRQSLGQGPEFLIYFQGTGAADDSGLPNDRFFAVRPEGSVSTLKIQRTERGDSAVYLCASSPRTDYGYTFGSGTRLTVV.

The V call is TRBV18, the J call TRBJ2-7, with 14 bases that match TRBD2. V lost 2 bases and J lost 2; bases outside the gene matches: 8. The V gene's germline CDR1 is KGHSH and CDR2 LQKENI. The CDR3 consists of 18 residues. The CDR3 is CASSPAGLAGVRTYEQYF. The DNA for the CDR3 is TGTGCCAGCTCACCAGCGGGACTAGCGGGAGTGCGAACCTACGAGCAGTACTTC.

The CDR3 region is CASSGDRADNEQFF. The CDR3 coding sequence is TGCGCCAGCAGCGGGGACAGGGCAGACAATGAGCAGTTCTTC. The rearrangement uses TRBV5-1 and TRBJ2-1; the match to TRBD1 covers 9 bases. This CDR3 comprises 14 residues. CDR1 and CDR2 from the germline V gene are SGHRS and YFSETQ. Trimming removed 4 bases from V and 5 bases from J; junction bases left unmatched: 4.

The chain carries TRBV7-2 and TRBJ2-1, with TRBD2 as a possible D gene (5 bases). The CDR3 contains 13 residues. Germline assignment: CDR1 SGHTA and CDR2 FQGNSA. V dropped 3 bases and J dropped 3 bases, with 6 bases sitting between them. CDR3 nucleotide sequence: TGTGCCAGCAGCTTCGGGGTCTACAATGAGCAGTTCTTC. Translating gives CASSFGVYNEQFF.

This sequence joins TRBV7-3 and TRBJ2-7; TRBD2 agrees at 9 bases. Losses at the gene ends were 7 bases for V and 5 bases for J; bases not matched to a gene: 21. The CDR3 covers 18 residues. CDR1 and CDR2 from the germline V gene are SGHTA and FQGTGA. The CDR3 loop reads CASILDNNGLAPGNEQYF. The DNA for the CDR3 is TGTGCCAGCATCCTGGACAACAATGGACTAGCGCCGGGAAACGAGCAGTACTTC.

A few counts support this clone. The chain recombines TRBV7-2 with TRBJ2-7; 7 bases agree with TRBD2. The CDR3 extends over 18 amino acids. Germline assignment: CDR1 SGHTA and CDR2 FQGNSA. V was pared by 2 bases and J by 3 bases, with 16 bases of the junction left unmatched. The DNA of the CDR3 is TGTGCCAGCAGCTTAAGAATTCCTAGCGGAGGGTTCGGCTACGAGCAGTACTTC. Amino acid sequence: CASSLRIPSGGFGYEQYF.

This chain links TRBV10-3 with TRBJ2-7; no definite D call. CDR1 ENHRY and CDR2 SYGVKD come from the germline V gene. The length of the CDR3 is 12 residues. V was cut by 3 bases and J by 7 bases, with 10 bases left in between. The CDR3 bases are TGTGCCATCAGTGAAGAGGTAGGGGAGCAGTACTTC. Its translation is CAISEEVGEQYF.

CDR3 amino acids: CASALAGVYNEQFF. The DNA for the CDR3 is TGTGCCAGCGCCCTAGCGGGAGTTTACAATGAGCAGTTCTTC. J is TRBJ2-1 and V is TRBV7-2, with 10 bases aligning to TRBD2. CDR1 and CDR2 (germline): SGHTA, FQGNSA. The CDR3 has 14 residues. The V gene end was trimmed by 8 bases and the J gene end by 4 bases; junction bases not matched to a gene: 5.

The J gene is TRBJ1-4, the V gene TRBV9, with 7 bases matching TRBD1. Germline V gene data show CDR1 as SGDLS and CDR2 as YYNGEE. The CDR3 contains 15 residues. Unmatched junction bases numbered 5, after V lost 3 bases and J lost 3 bases. The CDR3 DNA reads as TGTGCCAGCAGCGCCCGGGGACAGCCTAATGAAAAACTGTTTTTT. Translated: CASSARGQPNEKLFF. The variable domain in full, completed from reference TRBV9 and TRBJ1-4, reads DSGVTQTPKHLITATGQRVTLRCSPRSGDLSVYWYQQSLDQGLQFLIQYYNGEERAKGNILERFSAQQFPDLHSELNLSSLELGDSALYFCASSARGQPNEKLFFGSGTQLSVL.

J is TRBJ1-2 and V is TRBV28; D is ambiguous. Germline CDR1 and CDR2: MDHEN and SYDVKM. The CDR3 sequence is 12 residues long. Trimming stripped 6 bases from V and 4 bases from J, with 9 bases between. The CDR3 DNA reads as TGTGCCAGCAGGACCGACCTCTATGGCTACACCTTC. Translation: CASRTDLYGYTF.

At least ten counts were recorded for this clone. The gene calls are TRBV30 and TRBJ1-1; D gene ambiguous. Germline V gene lookup returns CDR1 GTSNPN and CDR2 SVGIG (reference sequence). V was clipped by 2 bases and J by 2 bases, with 9 bases between them. CDR3 size: 13 residues. The chain's CDR3 is CAWSRKGNTEAFF. The CDR3 DNA is TGTGCCTGGAGTAGAAAGGGTAACACTGAAGCTTTCTTT.

The rearrangement uses TRBV7-3 and TRBJ2-1; D ambiguous. In germline, CDR1 is SGHTA, CDR2 FQGTGA. Trimming took off 1 base at V and 10 bases at J, with 11 bases between the two ends. The CDR3 is made up of 13 amino acids. In DNA form, the CDR3 reads TGTGCCAGCAGCTTAAAGGGAAGTTCGGAGCAGTTCTTC. This codes for CASSLKGSSEQFF. Combining the CDR3 with reference TRBV7-3 and TRBJ2-1 gives the whole variable domain GAGVSQTPSNKVTEKGKYVELRCDPISGHTALYWYRQSLGQGPEFLIYFQGTGAADDSGLPNDRFFAVRPEGSVSTLKIQRTERGDSAVYLCASSLKGSSEQFFGPGTRLTVL.

The V gene is TRBV28, the J gene TRBJ2-2; D gene unclear. Germline V gives CDR1 MDHEN, CDR2 SYDVKM. The CDR3 loop spans 12 amino acids. The V end was cut by 4 bases, the J end by 6 bases, with 6 bases between. The CDR3 region has the DNA TGTGCCAGCAGTTCTCGCCCCGGGGAGCTGTTTTTT. It encodes CASSSRPGELFF.